The source of this T cell receptor (beta chain) is a study of shared clonotypes between healthy human individuals. Study-level information: The composition of the donors was two women and a few men aged 18 to 49.

This CDR3 has 15 amino acids. The V and J ends lost 5 bases and 1 base, in that order; junction bases with no gene match: 6. The germline V gene has CDR1 SEHNR and CDR2 FQNEAQ (reference sequence). For each subset, genomic DNA was distributed in equal portions over several immunoSEQ plates. PCR replicates performed on unsorted PBMC used approximately 310 ng DNA, approximately 33,000 T cell genomes. Per the original methods: Filtering of immunoSEQ junctional sequences could not match full-length read filtering. Libraries were prepared by immunoSEQ multiplex PCR; TCRdb keeps only in-frame clonotypes and omits some of them. That table furnishes V, J and clone size, whereas the DNA furnished D and trimming. In the table there are about 490,000 clones, around 73% of which are singletons.

V usage is TRBV7-9 and J usage is TRBJ2-7; 9 bases are a match to TRBD2. Sequences were obtained from PBMCs. The clonotype comes from a woman in her 40s in good health. Some clones in this sample may be carry-over from other donors' samples. CDR3 protein: CASSPRSGSSYEQYF. CDR3 nucleotides: TGTGCCAGCAGCCCGCGTAGCGGGAGTTCCTACGAGCAGTACTTC.